These 12 T cell receptor beta chains came from one sample sequenced in a study of preoperative IRX-2 immunotherapy in early breast cancer. Treatment meaning: preoperative locoregional IRX-2 cytokine immunotherapy. TCRdb's table, derived via immunoSEQ multiplex PCR, lists solely in-frame clones and lacks some. The sample records 75,000 to 100,000 clones, more than 80% being singletons. This sample comprised tumor tissue, obtained after IRX-2 immunotherapy. These receptors all come from a human donor with breast cancer.

This clone was picked up one time. The CDR3: CASVGTDSTDTQYF. The CDR3 DNA reads as TGTGCCAGCGTCGGGACCGATAGCACAGATACGCAGTATTTT. The rearrangement links TRBV19 to TRBJ2-3; TRBD1 or TRBD2 may be the D gene (5 bases each). CDR3 length equals 14 residues. The germline gives CDR1 LNHDA, CDR2 SQIVND (reference sequence). V gave up 9 bases and J gave up 0 bases, with 13 bases separating them.

This chain joins TRBV10-1 and TRBJ2-2, with TRBD2 identical over 9 bases. Germline CDR1 reads WNHNN; CDR2 reads SYGVQD (reference sequence). This CDR3 spans 14 amino acids. V shed 8 bases, J shed 2 bases, and the junction held 3 bases outside the gene matches. CDR3 residues: CASGSGGNTGELFF. CDR3 DNA sequence: TGCGCCAGCGGTAGCGGGGGTAACACCGGGGAGCTGTTTTTT.

The chain joins TRBV29-1 to TRBJ1-1, with 9 nucleotides matching TRBD1. Trimming cost V 6 bases and J 3 bases; bases outside gene matches: 5. The germline gives CDR1 SQVTM, CDR2 ANQGSEA. CDR3 length: 13 amino acids. Written as DNA, the CDR3 is TGCAGCGTAACACAGGGGGCCGACACTGAAGCTTTCTTT. It encodes CSVTQGADTEAFF.

This chain links TRBV19 with TRBJ1-1; the D is unclear. The germline CDR1 and CDR2 sequences are LNHDA and SQIVND (reference sequence). Trimming pared 6 bases from V and 6 bases from J, leaving 20 bases between. The CDR3 covers 15 residues. CDR3 DNA sequence: TGTGCCAGTAGCACTACAGCTGGGAGTTTCCCTGAAGCTTTCTTT. It specifies CASSTTAGSFPEAFF.

The gene calls are TRBV23-1 and TRBJ1-5, with TRBD1 matching 9 bases. TRBV23-1 is an ORF; its function is uncertain. V lost 6 bases and J lost 3; bases outside the gene matches: 6. The CDR3 is 15 residues long. CDR3 nucleotides: TGCGCCAGCAGCACCGGGACAGGGAACAATCAGCCCCAGCATTTT. It is translated as CASSTGTGNNQPQHF.

V and J are TRBV6-8 and TRBJ1-4; D is unclear. Between the trimmed V and J ends, which lost 11 bases and 0 bases, there was a span of 19 bases. The length of the CDR3 is 16 residues. Germline CDR1 and CDR2: MNHGY and SAAAGT. CDR3 in amino acids: CAAGTDGSATNEKLFF. CDR3 DNA sequence: TGTGCCGCCGGTACGGACGGATCTGCAACTAATGAAAAACTGTTTTTT.

The J gene is TRBJ2-3, the V gene TRBV7-8, with TRBD2 identical over 13 bases. The V gene end was trimmed by 5 bases and the J gene end by 1 base; junction bases not matched to a gene: 9. CDR3 length: 18 residues. Germline values: CDR1 SGHVS, CDR2 FQNEAQ. DNA for the CDR3: TGTGCCAGCAGCCAAAGGGCCGGGACTAGCGGGGGCACAGATACGCAGTATTTT. The encoded protein is CASSQRAGTSGGTDTQYF. Using reference TRBV7-8 and TRBJ2-3 for the parts outside the CDR3, the full variable domain is GAGVSQSPRYKVAKRGQDVALRCDPISGHVSLFWYQQALGQGPEFLTYFQNEAQLDKSGLPSDRFFAERPEGSVSTLKIQRTQQEDSAVYLCASSQRAGTSGGTDTQYFGPGTRLTVL.

The rearrangement uses TRBV30 and TRBJ1-1; no clear D. This CDR3 comprises 12 residues. Trimming took off 7 bases at V and 4 bases at J, with 13 bases between the two ends. The germline CDR1 and CDR2 sequences are GTSNPN and SVGIG (reference sequence). DNA for the CDR3: TGTGCCTCGCTTCGGATTGGCACTGAAGCTTTCTTT. Translation: CASLRIGTEAFF.

This chain links TRBV30 with TRBJ1-5, with 8 bases identical to TRBD1. The V segment lost 2 bases and the J segment 0 bases; nucleotides outside the gene matches: 3. Germline CDR1 GTSNPN, CDR2 SVGIG (reference sequence). CDR3 length: 15 amino acids. CDR3 protein: CAWSRTGRSNQPQHF. The CDR3 nucleotides are TGTGCCTGGAGTAGGACAGGGCGTAGCAATCAGCCCCAGCATTTT.

This chain joins TRBV9 and TRBJ2-1, with 10 nucleotides matching TRBD2. The CDR3 has 14 residues. V dropped 6 bases and J dropped 8; count of bases not matched to a gene: 8. Looked up from germline, CDR1 is SGDLS and CDR2 is YYNGEE. The CDR3 nucleotides are TGTGCCAGCAATCAGCGGGGGGGCGGCGATGAGCAGTTCTTC. Amino acid sequence: CASNQRGGGDEQFF.

This chain uses TRBV7-6 with TRBJ1-5; tentatively, D is TRBD1 (5 bases). The V and J ends lost 5 bases and 3 bases respectively, with 20 bases between them. CDR3 length equals 17 residues. Germline V gene sequence: CDR1 SGHVS, CDR2 FNYEAQ. The CDR3 spells CASSPRLRQGNNQPQHF. CDR3 DNA sequence: TGTGCCAGCAGCCCCAGGCTTAGGCAGGGAAACAATCAGCCCCAGCATTTT. Full variable domain (outside the CDR3, taken from reference TRBV7-6 and TRBJ1-5): GAGVSQSPRYKVTKRGQDVALRCDPISGHVSLYWYRQALGQGPEFLTYFNYEAQQDKSGLPNDRFSAERPEGSISTLTIQRTEQRDSAMYRCASSPRLRQGNNQPQHFGDGTRLSIL.

V usage is TRBV6-7 and J usage is TRBJ1-1, with 8 nucleotides matching TRBD1. TRBV6-7 qualifies as an ORF whose function is uncertain. The CDR3 is 12 amino acids. V lost 4 bases and J lost 10; bases outside the gene matches: 5. The CDR3: CASSSGGAAAFF. The CDR3 DNA reads as TGTGCCAGCAGTTCAGGGGGCGCGGCAGCTTTCTTT.